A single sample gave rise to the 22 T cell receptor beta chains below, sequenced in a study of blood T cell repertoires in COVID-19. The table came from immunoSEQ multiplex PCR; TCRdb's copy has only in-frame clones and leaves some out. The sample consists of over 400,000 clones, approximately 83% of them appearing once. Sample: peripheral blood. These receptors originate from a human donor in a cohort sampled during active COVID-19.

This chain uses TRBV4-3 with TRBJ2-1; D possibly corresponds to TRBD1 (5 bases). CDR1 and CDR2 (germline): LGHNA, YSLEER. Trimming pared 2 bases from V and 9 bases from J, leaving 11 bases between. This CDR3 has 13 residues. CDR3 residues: CASSQSRVSEQFF. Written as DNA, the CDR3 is TGCGCCAGCAGCCAAAGCAGGGTCAGTGAGCAGTTCTTC.

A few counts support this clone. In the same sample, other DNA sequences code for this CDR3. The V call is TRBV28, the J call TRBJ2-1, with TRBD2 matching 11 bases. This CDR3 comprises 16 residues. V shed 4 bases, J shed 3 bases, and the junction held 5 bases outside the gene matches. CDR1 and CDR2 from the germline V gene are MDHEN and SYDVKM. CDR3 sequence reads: CASSSPTSGSYNEQFF. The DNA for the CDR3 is TGTGCCAGCAGTTCCCCCACTAGCGGGAGCTACAATGAGCAGTTCTTC.

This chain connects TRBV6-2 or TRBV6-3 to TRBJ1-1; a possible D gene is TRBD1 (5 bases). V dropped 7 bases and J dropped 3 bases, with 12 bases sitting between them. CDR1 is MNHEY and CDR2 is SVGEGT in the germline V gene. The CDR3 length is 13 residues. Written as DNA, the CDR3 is TGTGCCAGCATCCCCCAGGGTTACACTGAAGCTTTCTTT. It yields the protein CASIPQGYTEAFF.

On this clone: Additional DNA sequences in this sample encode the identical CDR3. In DNA form, the CDR3 reads TGTGCCAGCAGCTTACAAGGGGCGAACACTGAAGCTTTCTTT. The encoded protein is CASSLQGANTEAFF. The chain links TRBV7-3 to TRBJ1-1; maybe TRBD1 (5 bases). Germline CDR1 and CDR2: SGHTA and FQGTGA. The CDR3 sequence is 14 residues long. V gave up 2 bases and J gave up 1 base, with 8 bases separating them.

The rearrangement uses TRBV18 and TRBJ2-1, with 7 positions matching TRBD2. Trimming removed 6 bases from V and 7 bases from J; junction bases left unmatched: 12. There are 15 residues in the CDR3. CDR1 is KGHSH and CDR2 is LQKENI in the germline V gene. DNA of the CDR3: TGTGCCAGCTCGTCCGAGCGCGGGAGAGGGAATGAGCAGTTCTTC. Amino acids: CASSSERGRGNEQFF.

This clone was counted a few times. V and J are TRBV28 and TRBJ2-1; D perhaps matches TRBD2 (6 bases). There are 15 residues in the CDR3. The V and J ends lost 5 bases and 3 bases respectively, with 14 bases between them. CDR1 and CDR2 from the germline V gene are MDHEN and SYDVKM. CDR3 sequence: CASSLSPGDYNEQFF. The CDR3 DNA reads TGTGCCAGCAGTCTATCACCGGGGGACTACAATGAGCAGTTCTTC.

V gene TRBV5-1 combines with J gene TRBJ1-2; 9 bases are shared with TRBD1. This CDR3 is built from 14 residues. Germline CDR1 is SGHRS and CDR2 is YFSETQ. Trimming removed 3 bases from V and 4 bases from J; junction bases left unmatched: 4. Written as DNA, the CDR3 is TGCGCCAGCAGCTCCGACAGGGGGGTCTATGGCTACACCTTC. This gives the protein CASSSDRGVYGYTF.

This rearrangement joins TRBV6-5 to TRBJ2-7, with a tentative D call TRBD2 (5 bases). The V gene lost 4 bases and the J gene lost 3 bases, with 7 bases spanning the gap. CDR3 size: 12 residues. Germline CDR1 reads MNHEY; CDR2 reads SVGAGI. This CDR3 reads CASSSRVYEQYF. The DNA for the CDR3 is TGTGCCAGCAGTTCGAGGGTCTACGAGCAGTACTTC.

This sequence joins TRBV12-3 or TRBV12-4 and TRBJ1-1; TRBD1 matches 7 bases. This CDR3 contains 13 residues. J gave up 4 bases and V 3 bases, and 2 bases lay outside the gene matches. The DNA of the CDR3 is TGTGCCAGCAGTTTGAAGGGGGCCACTGAAGCTTTCTTT. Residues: CASSLKGATEAFF.

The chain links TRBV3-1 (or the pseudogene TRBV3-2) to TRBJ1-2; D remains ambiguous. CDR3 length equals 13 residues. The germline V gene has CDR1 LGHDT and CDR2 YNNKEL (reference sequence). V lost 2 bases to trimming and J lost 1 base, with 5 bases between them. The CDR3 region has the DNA TGTGCCAGCAGCCAATCAGATAACTATGGCTACACCTTC. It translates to CASSQSDNYGYTF.

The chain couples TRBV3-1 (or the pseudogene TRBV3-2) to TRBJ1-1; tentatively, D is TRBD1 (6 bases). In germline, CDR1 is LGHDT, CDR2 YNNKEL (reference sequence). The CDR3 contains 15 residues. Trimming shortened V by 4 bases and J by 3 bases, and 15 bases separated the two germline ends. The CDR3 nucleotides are TGTGCCAGCAGCCCCCTCCCAACAGGGTACACTGAAGCTTTCTTT. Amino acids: CASSPLPTGYTEAFF.

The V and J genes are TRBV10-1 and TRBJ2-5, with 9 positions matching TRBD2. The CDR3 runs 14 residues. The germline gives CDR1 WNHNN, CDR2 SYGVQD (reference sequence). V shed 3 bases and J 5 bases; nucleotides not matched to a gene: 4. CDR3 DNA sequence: TGCGCCAGCAGTGAACCCAGCGGGAGGGAGACCCAGTACTTC. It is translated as CASSEPSGRETQYF.

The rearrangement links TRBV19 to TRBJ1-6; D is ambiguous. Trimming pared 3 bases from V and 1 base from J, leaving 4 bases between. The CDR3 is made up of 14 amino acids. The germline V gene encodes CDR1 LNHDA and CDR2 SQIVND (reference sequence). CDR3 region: CASSIRSYNSPLHF. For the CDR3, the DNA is TGTGCCAGTAGTATCAGGTCCTATAATTCACCCCTCCACTTT.

Written as DNA, the CDR3 is TGTGCCACCAGCGGCAGGACAGGGCGCACAGATACGCAGTATTTT. Its translation: CATSGRTGRTDTQYF. This chain connects TRBV15 to TRBJ2-3, with 8 bases identical to TRBD1. Trimming removed 5 bases from V and 1 base from J; junction bases left unmatched: 5. From germline, CDR1 is LNHNV and CDR2 YYDKDF (reference sequence). The CDR3 length is 15 residues.

The CDR3 DNA reads as TGCGCCAGCAGCGGGACACGAACCTACGAGCAGTACTTC. It specifies CASSGTRTYEQYF. The chain recombines TRBV5-1 with TRBJ2-7, with a weak D call TRBD1 (6 bases). Trimming stripped 4 bases from V and 2 bases from J, with 10 bases between. Germline values: CDR1 SGHRS, CDR2 YFSETQ. The CDR3 is made up of 13 amino acids.

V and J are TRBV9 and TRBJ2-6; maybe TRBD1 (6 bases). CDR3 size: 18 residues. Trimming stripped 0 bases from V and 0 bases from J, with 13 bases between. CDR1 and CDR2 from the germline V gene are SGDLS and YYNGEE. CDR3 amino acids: CASSVAGTLRSGANVLTF. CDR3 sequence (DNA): TGTGCCAGCAGCGTAGCCGGGACACTGCGCTCTGGGGCCAACGTCCTGACTTTC.

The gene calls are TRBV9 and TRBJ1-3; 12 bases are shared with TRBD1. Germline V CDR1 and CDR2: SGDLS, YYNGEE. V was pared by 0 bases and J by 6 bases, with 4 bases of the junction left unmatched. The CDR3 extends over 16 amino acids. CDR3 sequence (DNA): TGTGCCAGCAGCGTAGAGTGGGACAGGGGGCTAAACACCATATATTTT. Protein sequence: CASSVEWDRGLNTIYF.

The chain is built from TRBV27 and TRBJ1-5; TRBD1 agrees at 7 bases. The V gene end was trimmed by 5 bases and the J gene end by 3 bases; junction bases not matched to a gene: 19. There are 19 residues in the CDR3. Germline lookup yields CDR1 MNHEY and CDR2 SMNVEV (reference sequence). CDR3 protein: CASSPLGWAGGIDNQPQHF. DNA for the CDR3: TGTGCCAGCAGTCCTTTGGGGTGGGCAGGGGGGATTGACAATCAGCCCCAGCATTTT.

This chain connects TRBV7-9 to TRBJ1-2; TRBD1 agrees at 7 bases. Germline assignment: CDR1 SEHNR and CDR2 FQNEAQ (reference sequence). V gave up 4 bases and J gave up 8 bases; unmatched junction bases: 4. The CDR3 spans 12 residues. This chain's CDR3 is CASSSQGEGYTF. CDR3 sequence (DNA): TGTGCCAGCAGCTCTCAGGGGGAGGGCTACACCTTC.

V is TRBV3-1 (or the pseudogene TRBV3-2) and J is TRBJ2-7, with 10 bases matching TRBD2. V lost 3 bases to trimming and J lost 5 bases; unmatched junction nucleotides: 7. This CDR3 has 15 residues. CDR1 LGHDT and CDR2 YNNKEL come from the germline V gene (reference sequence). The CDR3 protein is CASSHPSGRGHEQYF. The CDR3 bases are TGTGCCAGCAGCCACCCTAGCGGGAGAGGCCACGAGCAGTACTTC.

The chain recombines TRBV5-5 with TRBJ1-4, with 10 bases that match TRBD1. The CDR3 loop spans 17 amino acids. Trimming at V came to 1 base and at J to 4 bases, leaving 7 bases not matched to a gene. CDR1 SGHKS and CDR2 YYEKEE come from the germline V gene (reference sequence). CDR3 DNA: TGTGCCAGCAGCTTGCCGCCCGGGACAGGGGTTAATGAAAAACTGTTTTTT. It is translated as CASSLPPGTGVNEKLFF. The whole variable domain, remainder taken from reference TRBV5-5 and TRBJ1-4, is DAGVTQSPTHLIKTRGQQVTLRCSPISGHKSVSWYQQVLGQGPQFIFQYYEKEERGRGNFPDRFSARQFPNYSSELNVNALLLGDSALYLCASSLPPGTGVNEKLFFGSGTQLSVL.

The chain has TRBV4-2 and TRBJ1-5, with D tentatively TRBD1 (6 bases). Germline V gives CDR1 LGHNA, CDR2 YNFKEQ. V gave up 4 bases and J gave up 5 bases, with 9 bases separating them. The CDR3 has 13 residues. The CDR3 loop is CASSRDTDQPQHF. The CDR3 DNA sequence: TGTGCCAGCAGCCGGGACACAGATCAGCCCCAGCATTTT.